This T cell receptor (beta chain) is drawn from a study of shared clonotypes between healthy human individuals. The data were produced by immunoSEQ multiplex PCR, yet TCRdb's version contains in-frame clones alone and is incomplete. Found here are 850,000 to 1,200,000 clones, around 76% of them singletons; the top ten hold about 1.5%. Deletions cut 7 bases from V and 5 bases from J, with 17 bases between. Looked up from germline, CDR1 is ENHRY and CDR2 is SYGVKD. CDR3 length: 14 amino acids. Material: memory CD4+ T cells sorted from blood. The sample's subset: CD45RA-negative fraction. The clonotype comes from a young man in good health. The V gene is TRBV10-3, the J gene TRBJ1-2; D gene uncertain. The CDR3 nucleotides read TGTGCCATCAAAGAGATGGACGGCATATATGGCTACACCTTC. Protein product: CAIKEMDGIYGYTF.